This T cell receptor (beta chain) came from a study of T cell changes during pregnancy in multiple sclerosis. The assay was immunoSEQ multiplex PCR, and TCRdb's table has in-frame clones only and misses some. This table holds approximately 90,000 clones, roughly 91% found once. With 10 bases clipped from V and 0 bases from J, the junction kept 6 bases outside the gene matches. Germline CDR1 reads MNHEY; CDR2 reads SVGAGI. The CDR3 has 15 amino acids. The clonotype originates from a female donor in good health, enrolled as a control in a pregnancy study. V and J are TRBV6-5 and TRBJ2-7, with 13 bases that match TRBD2. Specimen: peripheral blood, collected after pregnancy. The CDR3 is CATGLAGESSYEQYF. The DNA of the CDR3 is TGTGCCACCGGACTAGCGGGGGAGAGCTCCTACGAGCAGTACTTC.